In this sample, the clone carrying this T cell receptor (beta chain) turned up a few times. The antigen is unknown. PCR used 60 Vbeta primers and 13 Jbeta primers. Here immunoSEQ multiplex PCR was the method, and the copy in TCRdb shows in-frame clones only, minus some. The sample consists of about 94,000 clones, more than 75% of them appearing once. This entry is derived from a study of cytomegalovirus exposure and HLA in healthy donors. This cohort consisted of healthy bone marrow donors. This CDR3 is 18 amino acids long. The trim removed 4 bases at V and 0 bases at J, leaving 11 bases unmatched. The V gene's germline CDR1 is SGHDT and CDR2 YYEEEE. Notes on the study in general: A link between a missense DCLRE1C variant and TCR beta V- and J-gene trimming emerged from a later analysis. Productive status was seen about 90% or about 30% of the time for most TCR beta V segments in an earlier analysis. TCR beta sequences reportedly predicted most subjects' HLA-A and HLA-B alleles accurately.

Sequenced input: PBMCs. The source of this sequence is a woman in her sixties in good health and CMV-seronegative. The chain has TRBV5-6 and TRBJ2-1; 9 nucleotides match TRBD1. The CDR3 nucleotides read TGTGCCAGCAGCGGGTACCCGACAGGGGGAAGCTCCTACAATGAGCAGTTCTTC. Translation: CASSGYPTGGSSYNEQFF. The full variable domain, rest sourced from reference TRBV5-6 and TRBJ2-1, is DAGVTQSPTHLIKTRGQQVTLRCSPKSGHDTVSWYQQALGQGPQFIFQYYEEEERQRGNFPDRFSGHQFPNYSSELNVNALLLGDSALYLCASSGYPTGGSSYNEQFFGPGTRLTVL.